These 8 T cell receptor beta chains were all obtained from the same sample, sequenced in a study of blood T cell repertoires in COVID-19. The protocol was immunoSEQ multiplex PCR, while the TCRdb copy is restricted to in-frame clones and leaves out a portion. The sample shows approximately 270,000 clones, approximately 88% of them seen only once. The sample taken for sequencing was peripheral blood. The origin of the receptors is a woman in her thirties with COVID-19, enrolled during active disease.

In this sample, this clone turned up a few times. The chain couples TRBV19 to TRBJ2-5; D might be TRBD2 (5 bases). The CDR3 totals 13 residues. Germline loops: CDR1 LNHDA, CDR2 SQIVND (reference sequence). With 0 bases removed from V and 5 bases from J, the gap between germline ends came to 7 bases. The CDR3 sequence: CASSIDRRETQYF. The DNA for the CDR3 is TGTGCCAGTAGTATAGATCGGAGGGAGACCCAGTACTTC.

The rearrangement links TRBV11-2 to TRBJ2-5; D not certain. The CDR3 has 13 amino acids. Germline CDR1 is SGHAT and CDR2 is FQNNGV. V was pared by 4 bases and J by 5 bases, with 11 bases between. CDR3 in amino acids: CASSSGVAETQYF. CDR3 DNA: TGTGCCAGCAGCTCCGGAGTCGCGGAGACCCAGTACTTC.

V usage is TRBV19 and J usage is TRBJ1-5, with no clear D. CDR3 size: 18 residues. CDR1 and CDR2 (germline): LNHDA, SQIVND (reference sequence). V lost 3 bases and J lost 0, with 18 bases in between. CDR3 bases: TGTGCCAGTAGTATGCCCGGAGTGGGTTTTGTTAGCAATCAGCCCCAGCATTTT. Its protein is CASSMPGVGFVSNQPQHF.

The rearrangement uses TRBV7-2 and TRBJ1-5; D perhaps matches TRBD1 (5 bases). The germline gives CDR1 SGHTA, CDR2 FQGNSA. This CDR3 region has 15 residues. Trimming removed 1 base at V and 3 bases at J, with 10 bases between. CDR3 nucleotides: TGTGCCAGCAGCTTAGGCGGGACTACCAATCAGCCCCAGCATTTT. It yields the protein CASSLGGTTNQPQHF.

This clone occurred once. The chain joins TRBV12-3 or TRBV12-4 to TRBJ2-7, with TRBD1 as a possible D gene (5 bases). The CDR3 extends over 13 amino acids. The V end was cut by 2 bases, the J end by 3 bases, with 8 bases between. CDR3 region: CASSLRQGYEQYF. The CDR3 bases are TGTGCCAGCAGTTTACGGCAGGGCTACGAGCAGTACTTC.

The chain couples TRBV3-1 (or the pseudogene TRBV3-2) to TRBJ2-1; TRBD1 might be the D (6 bases). The CDR3 extends over 13 amino acids. V lost 1 base to trimming and J lost 5 bases, with 6 bases between them. Germline V CDR1 and CDR2: LGHDT, YNNKEL (reference sequence). Here the CDR3 DNA reads TGTGCCAGCAGCCAAGCAGGGGACAATGAGCAGTTCTTC. As protein: CASSQAGDNEQFF.

This clone showed up just once. J is TRBJ2-3 and V is TRBV5-1; 7 bases align to TRBD1. Germline V gene lookup returns CDR1 SGHRS and CDR2 YFSETQ. This CDR3 has 14 residues. Germline trimming cut 1 base from V and 5 bases from J; bases unmatched to any gene: 4. The CDR3 nucleotides read TGCGCCAGCAGCTTGACAGGGGTGGTAGATACGCAGTATTTT. Translated: CASSLTGVVDTQYF.

This clone was observed a single time. This chain connects TRBV5-4 to TRBJ2-7; D perhaps matches TRBD2 (5 bases). The CDR3 is 14 residues long. The V gene's germline CDR1 is SGHNT and CDR2 YYREEE (reference sequence). V dropped 4 bases and J dropped 0 bases, with 11 bases sitting between them. CDR3 bases: TGTGCCAGCAGCGCCATCGGGGTCTCCTACGAGCAGTACTTC. It encodes CASSAIGVSYEQYF. The variable domain in full, completed from reference TRBV5-4 and TRBJ2-7, reads ETGVTQSPTHLIKTRGQQVTLRCSSQSGHNTVSWYQQALGQGPQFIFQYYREEENGRGNFPPRFSGLQFPNYSSELNVNALELDDSALYLCASSAIGVSYEQYFGPGTRLTVT.